This T cell receptor beta chain stems from a study of human T cells and chemical hapten exposure. Findings and caveats of the study: Expanded TCRs showed more large CDR3 clusters than pre-sensitization or healthy control sets.

Trimming removed 3 bases from V and 5 bases from J, with 15 bases in between. There are 14 residues in the CDR3. Germline loops: CDR1 SGHRS, CDR2 YFSETQ. One entry per CDR3 protein, called by TCRdb with MiXCR from the RACE reads. This table has roughly 94,000 distinct CDR3 sequences, 9% to 9.5% appearing once. This clonotype has more than one count but fewer than ten. Its antigen is currently unknown. The time point here: patch test 2, 6 weeks after DPC sensitization. Treatment reported: therapeutic diphenylcyclopropenone sensitization with weekly scalp DPC. The V gene is TRBV5-1, the J gene TRBJ2-7, with D perhaps TRBD2 (6 bases). The specimen was whole blood, collected in connection with sensitization to the hapten diphenylcyclopropenone (DPC). The TCR sequence derives from a woman aged 40 to 55 with alopecia areata. Some clones in this sample may be carry-over from other donors' samples. The CDR3 sequence: CASSSGQGGDEQYF. CDR3 bases: TGCGCCAGCAGCTCCGGCCAGGGAGGAGACGAGCAGTACTTC.